This TCR beta chain was obtained from a study of Graves' ophthalmopathy and Graves' hyperthyroidism. Amplification targeted the TCR beta CDR3 regions, with RNA transcripts as the source material. First-round RT-PCR relied on HTBI primers, and a second-round multiplex PCR came next. TCRdb re-analysed the multiplex PCR reads in MiXCR, keeping a single row per CDR3 protein. Of around 340,000 distinct CDR3 sequences in the sample, about a sixth were seen once. The V gene end was trimmed by 5 bases and the J gene end by 6 bases; junction bases not matched to a gene: 8. CDR1 and CDR2 from the germline V gene are MDHEN and SYDVKM. The CDR3 contains 15 residues. Orbital computed tomography and thyroid ultrasound, along with TRAb, serum thyroxine and clinical symptoms, underpinned diagnosis.

This TCR was recovered from an adult man with Graves' ophthalmopathy. Sequenced material: peripheral blood. This chain connects TRBV28 to TRBJ1-5, with 9 bases that match TRBD1. CDR3 region: CASSTGTGQVQPQHF. For the CDR3, the DNA is TGTGCCAGCAGTACCGGGACAGGGCAGGTTCAGCCCCAGCATTTT.